Below, 28 T cell receptor beta chains from the same sample are listed, as sequenced in a study of T-cell memory formation after mild COVID-19. MiXCR, run by TCRdb on the 5' RACE reads, gives a single entry per CDR3 protein. The sample carries around 220,000 distinct CDR3 sequences, about 16% recorded once. The sample comprised PBMCs or a T cell subset sorted from them (not recorded which). The receptors shown here come from a man between 18 and 29 years old who had mild COVID-19 (a few samples of this study predate the infection). Cell type and time point are not known.

This clonotype turned up a few times. A much bigger clone sits one base away, suggesting this may be a read error. DNA for the CDR3: TGTGCCAGCAGGGCAGGGGAAAAACTGTATTTT. Translation: CASRAGEKLYF. The V gene is TRBV6-5, the J gene TRBJ1-4, with D perhaps matching TRBD1 (6 bases). Germline V gives CDR1 MNHEY, CDR2 SVGAGI. CDR3 length: 11 amino acids.

This clonotype showed up many times. V is TRBV29-1 and J is TRBJ1-1, with TRBD1 matching 7 bases. This CDR3 contains 11 residues. Germline lookup yields CDR1 SQVTM and CDR2 ANQGSEA. Trimming took 7 bases from V and 1 from J; bases not matched to a gene: 0. CDR3 residues: CSGTGNTEAFF. The CDR3 region has the DNA TGCAGCGGGACAGGGAACACTGAAGCTTTCTTT.

This clonotype was counted between two and nine times. The chain combines TRBV7-9 with TRBJ1-2; no clear D. Germline loops: CDR1 SEHNR, CDR2 FQNEAQ (reference sequence). V lost 6 bases to trimming and J lost 7 bases, with 18 bases between them. CDR3 length: 14 amino acids. Written as DNA, the CDR3 is TGTGCCAGCAGTCCCGCGAGAGATGGGAGTGGCTACACCTTC. It codes for CASSPARDGSGYTF.

This clonotype turned up a few times. V usage is TRBV5-1 and J usage is TRBJ2-4; D unresolved. Per the germline V gene, CDR1 is SGHRS and CDR2 is YFSETQ. Trimming removed 7 bases at V and 0 bases at J, with 11 bases between. The CDR3 contains 14 residues. CDR3 DNA sequence: TGCGCCAGCGTACTGGGGTTAGCCAAAAACATTCAGTACTTC. Amino acids: CASVLGLAKNIQYF.

In its sample, this clonotype was seen many times. The J gene is TRBJ2-5, the V gene TRBV4-3; D gene ambiguous. This CDR3 comprises 13 residues. Germline-derived CDR1 and CDR2 are LGHNA and YSLEER. With 1 base removed from V and 2 bases from J, the gap between germline ends came to 5 bases. The DNA for the CDR3 is TGCGCCAGCAGCCAAGTCGAGCAAGAGACCCAGTACTTC. This gives the protein CASSQVEQETQYF.

This clonotype showed up just a few times. CDR3 nucleotides: TGTGCCACCAGTGATGCGACAGGGGTTGGCTACACCTTC. Translation: CATSDATGVGYTF. The V gene is TRBV24-1, the J gene TRBJ1-2; 8 bases map to TRBD1. In germline, CDR1 is KGHDR, CDR2 SFDVKD. J was trimmed by 7 bases and V by 3 bases; bases with no gene match: 3. The CDR3 is made up of 13 amino acids.

This clonotype has only a few counts. The genes are TRBV5-1 and TRBJ2-3; 8 positions agree with TRBD2. The CDR3 runs to 15 residues. V trimming: 4 bases; J trimming: 5 bases; junction bases outside the gene matches: 9. Germline CDR1 SGHRS, CDR2 YFSETQ. CDR3 in amino acids: CASSTPGGDGDTQYF. CDR3 sequence (DNA): TGCGCCAGCAGCACCCCCGGGGGGGATGGAGATACGCAGTATTTT.

The chain has TRBV5-6 and TRBJ2-5; D remains unclear. V lost 6 bases and J 1 base, leaving 7 bases between the germline ends. Germline loops: CDR1 SGHDT, CDR2 YYEEEE. This CDR3 comprises 12 residues. Here the CDR3 reads CASTLSQETQYF. CDR3 nucleotide sequence: TGTGCCAGCACCCTGAGCCAAGAGACCCAGTACTTC.

This clonotype was seen a handful of times. The genes are TRBV7-6 and TRBJ1-3, with D perhaps matching TRBD1 (5 bases). This CDR3 region has 14 residues. The germline V gene encodes CDR1 SGHVS and CDR2 FNYEAQ. With 5 bases removed from V and 2 bases from J, the gap between germline ends came to 10 bases. The CDR3 DNA sequence: TGTGCCAGCAGCCCAGGGTTGGCTGGAAACACCATATATTTT. As protein: CASSPGLAGNTIYF. Looking up the rest from reference TRBV7-6 and TRBJ1-3 gives the full variable domain: GAGVSQSPRYKVTKRGQDVALRCDPISGHVSLYWYRQALGQGPEFLTYFNYEAQQDKSGLPNDRFSAERPEGSISTLTIQRTEQRDSAMYRCASSPGLAGNTIYFGEGSWLTVV.

The chain links TRBV12-3 or TRBV12-4 to TRBJ2-5; a possible D gene is TRBD1 (6 bases). The V and J ends lost 3 bases and 4 bases respectively, with 9 bases between them. The CDR3 loop spans 13 amino acids. This CDR3 is CASSFRRGETQYF. As DNA, the CDR3 is TGTGCCAGCAGTTTCCGCAGGGGAGAGACCCAGTACTTC.

J is TRBJ2-3 and V is TRBV7-9, with 8 bases fitting TRBD2. CDR1 SEHNR and CDR2 FQNEAQ come from the germline V gene (reference sequence). The junction had 5 bases not matched to a gene; V was cut back by 5 bases and J by 4 bases. The CDR3 consists of 14 residues. CDR3 sequence: CASSGGLGADTQYF. In nucleotides, the CDR3 is TGTGCCAGCAGCGGGGGACTAGGGGCAGATACGCAGTATTTT.

V usage is TRBV5-4 and J usage is TRBJ2-3; TRBD2 matches at 12 bases. Germline V CDR1 and CDR2: SGHNT, YYREEE (reference sequence). CDR3 length: 16 amino acids. V lost 0 bases to trimming and J lost 4 bases; unmatched junction nucleotides: 3. CDR3 sequence (DNA): TGTGCCAGCAGCTTGGGACTAGCGGGGGACGCAGATACGCAGTATTTT. It codes for CASSLGLAGDADTQYF. Drawing the rest from reference TRBV5-4 and TRBJ2-3, the complete variable domain is ETGVTQSPTHLIKTRGQQVTLRCSSQSGHNTVSWYQQALGQGPQFIFQYYREEENGRGNFPPRFSGLQFPNYSSELNVNALELDDSALYLCASSLGLAGDADTQYFGPGTRLTVL.

The J gene is TRBJ2-1, the V gene TRBV11-2, with a possible D match to TRBD2 (5 bases). V was trimmed by 6 bases and J by 2 bases, leaving 17 bases between them. The germline gives CDR1 SGHAT, CDR2 FQNNGV. This CDR3 has 16 amino acids. The CDR3, as DNA: TGTGCCAGCAGGTATAGAACAGCGGTCACCTACAATGAGCAGTTCTTC. This gives the protein CASRYRTAVTYNEQFF. Combining the CDR3 with reference TRBV11-2 and TRBJ2-1 gives the whole variable domain EAGVAQSPRYKIIEKRQSVAFWCNPISGHATLYWYQQILGQGPKLLIQFQNNGVVDDSQLPKDRFSAERLKGVDSTLKIQPAKLEDSAVYLCASRYRTAVTYNEQFFGPGTRLTVL.

This clonotype was seen only a few times. This chain links TRBV20-1 with TRBJ2-5, with D maybe TRBD1 (6 bases). CDR3 length equals 11 residues. Per germline, CDR1 DFQATT and CDR2 SNEGSKA (reference sequence). Trimming shortened V by 3 bases and J by 5 bases, and 7 bases separated the two germline ends. CDR3 nucleotides: TGCAGTGCTAGGAGGGGGGAGACCCAGTACTTC. Protein product: CSARRGETQYF.

This rearrangement joins TRBV12-5 to TRBJ1-1; D call uncertain. Trimming removed 3 bases from V and 7 bases from J, with 18 bases in between. There are 15 residues in the CDR3. Germline V gene sequence: CDR1 LGHNT, CDR2 FRNRAP. In DNA form, the CDR3 reads TGTGCTAGTGGTTTCGATTTCGGGAACCATTATGAAGCTTTCTTT. Protein: CASGFDFGNHYEAFF.

The gene calls are TRBV4-3 and TRBJ2-2, with 10 nucleotides matching TRBD2. Trimming cost V 4 bases and J 0 bases; bases outside gene matches: 2. Germline V CDR1 and CDR2: LGHNA, YSLEER. The CDR3 is made up of 16 amino acids. CDR3: CASSPGLATNTGELFF. The CDR3 nucleotides read TGCGCCAGCAGCCCGGGACTAGCGACGAACACCGGGGAGCTGTTTTTT.

J is TRBJ1-1 and V is TRBV3-1, with 8 bases that match TRBD1. The V gene's germline CDR1 is LGHDT and CDR2 YNNKEL (reference sequence). CDR3 length: 13 amino acids. V lost 4 bases, J lost 9 bases, and 7 bases stayed unmatched. CDR3 nucleotides: TGTGCCAGCAGCCCCGGGACAGGCCAAAAAGCTTTCTTT. Protein sequence: CASSPGTGQKAFF. The full variable domain, its missing parts supplied by reference TRBV3-1 and TRBJ1-1, is DTAVSQTPKYLVTQMGNDKSIKCEQNLGHDTMYWYKQDSKKFLKIMFSYNNKELIINETVPNRFSPKSPDKAHLNLHINSLELGDSAVYFCASSPGTGQKAFFGQGTRLTVV.

Here the CDR3 DNA reads TGTGCCAGCAGTCTCACTGGTTGGACTGAAGCTTTCTTT. It is translated as CASSLTGWTEAFF. V is TRBV6-2 or TRBV6-3 and J is TRBJ1-1; no clear D gene. V lost 5 bases and J 5 bases, leaving 12 bases between the germline ends. The CDR3 is made up of 13 amino acids. Looked up from germline, CDR1 is MNHEY and CDR2 is SVGEGT.

The rearrangement links TRBV9 to TRBJ1-6; D not certain. Germline CDR1 is SGDLS and CDR2 is YYNGEE. V dropped 0 bases and J dropped 8 bases, with 12 bases sitting between them. The CDR3 is 15 amino acids. The CDR3 DNA sequence: TGTGCCAGCAGCGTAGGACCCCTCCGGGATTCACCCCTCCACTTT. Translating gives CASSVGPLRDSPLHF.

This clonotype was recorded a few times. CDR3 sequence: CASSLGTGDEQYV. The CDR3, as DNA: TGTGCCAGCAGTCTCGGGACAGGGGATGAGCAGTACGTC. V usage is TRBV28 and J usage is TRBJ2-7, with TRBD1 matching 10 bases. This CDR3 spans 13 amino acids. Germline V gene sequence: CDR1 MDHEN, CDR2 SYDVKM. V gave up 5 bases and J gave up 7 bases; unmatched junction bases: 5.

This clonotype was found a few times. The rearrangement links TRBV5-1 to TRBJ2-2; maybe TRBD1 (6 bases). This CDR3 has 15 amino acids. CDR1 and CDR2 (germline): SGHRS, YFSETQ. Trimming removed 4 bases from V and 3 bases from J, with 13 bases in between. The CDR3 loop is CASSPQGSDTGELFF. The CDR3, as DNA: TGCGCCAGCAGCCCCCAGGGGTCCGACACCGGGGAGCTGTTTTTT.

This clonotype occurred many times. The chain uses TRBV6-5 and TRBJ1-1; D not resolved. Trimming removed 0 bases at V and 4 bases at J, with 18 bases between. The CDR3 is made up of 17 amino acids. Looked up from germline, CDR1 is MNHEY and CDR2 is SVGAGI. CDR3 sequence reads: CASSYSYSGIGGTEAFF. For the CDR3, the DNA is TGTGCCAGCAGTTACTCGTATTCGGGGATCGGTGGCACTGAAGCTTTCTTT.

This clonotype was counted between two and nine times. This CDR3 reads CASSLHRVYTDTQYF. The CDR3 nucleotides are TGTGCCAGCAGCTTGCACAGGGTGTACACAGATACGCAGTATTTT. The V gene is TRBV7-2, the J gene TRBJ2-3; D is possibly TRBD1 (6 bases). The CDR3 covers 15 residues. Trimming took off 3 bases at V and 2 bases at J, with 12 bases between the two ends. Germline-derived CDR1 and CDR2 are SGHTA and FQGNSA.

This clonotype was detected only a few times. The rearrangement links TRBV4-2 to TRBJ2-1, with 10 bases fitting TRBD2. The CDR3 spans 16 residues. With V trimmed by 1 base and J by 4 bases, 4 bases remained unmatched. Germline V gene lookup returns CDR1 LGHNA and CDR2 YNFKEQ. The CDR3 spells CASSQVVTSGYNEQFF. The CDR3 DNA is TGTGCCAGCAGCCAAGTTGTGACTAGCGGGTACAATGAGCAGTTCTTC.

In this sample, this clonotype turned up many times. This chain connects TRBV12-3 or TRBV12-4 to TRBJ1-5; the D gene is possibly TRBD1 (6 bases). The CDR3 consists of 16 residues. The V end was cut by 5 bases, the J end by 5 bases, with 19 bases between. DNA for the CDR3: TGTGCCAGCAGTCCTCCGGACAGTAATAGGCATCAGCCCCAGCATTTT. As protein: CASSPPDSNRHQPQHF.

V and J are TRBV27 and TRBJ1-5; D remains unclear. This CDR3 comprises 15 residues. Trimming left V 6 bases short and J 2 bases short, with 14 bases between. Per the germline V gene, CDR1 is MNHEY and CDR2 is SMNVEV (reference sequence). The DNA for the CDR3 is TGTGCCAGCAGCCGGGAACCCAGAGGCAATCAGCCCCAGCATTTT. Translation gives CASSREPRGNQPQHF.

The chain employs TRBV7-3 and TRBJ2-2; no firm D call. The CDR3 has 13 residues. V was trimmed by 1 base and J by 7 bases, leaving 7 bases between them. Germline CDR1 SGHTA, CDR2 FQGTGA. CDR3 region: CASSLNSVGELFF. CDR3 in DNA: TGTGCCAGCAGCTTAAACTCGGTCGGGGAGCTGTTTTTT.

This clonotype was observed a few times. The V and J genes are TRBV18 and TRBJ2-1, with 9 bases identical to TRBD1. The CDR3 consists of 15 residues. The V segment lost 3 bases and the J segment 9 bases; nucleotides outside the gene matches: 9. Per germline, CDR1 KGHSH and CDR2 LQKENI. In nucleotides, the CDR3 is TGTGCCAGCTCACCCCTGGACAGGGGAATAGGTGAGCAGTTCTTC. It specifies CASSPLDRGIGEQFF. Supplemented by reference TRBV18 and TRBJ2-1, the full variable domain reads NAGVMQNPRHLVRRRGQEARLRCSPMKGHSHVYWYRQLPEEGLKFMVYLQKENIIDESGMPKERFSAEFPKEGPSILRIQQVVRGDSAAYFCASSPLDRGIGEQFFGPGTRLTVL.